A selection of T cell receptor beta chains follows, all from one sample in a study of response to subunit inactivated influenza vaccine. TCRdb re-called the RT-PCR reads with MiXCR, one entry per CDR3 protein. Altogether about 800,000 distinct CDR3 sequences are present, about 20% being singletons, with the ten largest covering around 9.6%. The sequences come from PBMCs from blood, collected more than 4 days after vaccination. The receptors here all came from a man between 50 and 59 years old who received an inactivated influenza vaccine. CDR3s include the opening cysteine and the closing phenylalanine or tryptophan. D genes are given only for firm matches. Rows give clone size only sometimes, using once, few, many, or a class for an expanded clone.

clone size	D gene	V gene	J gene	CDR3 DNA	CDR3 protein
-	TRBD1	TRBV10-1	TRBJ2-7	TGCGCCAGCAGTGCGGGACAGGGGGCCTACTACGAGCAGTACTTC	CASSAGQGAYYEQYF
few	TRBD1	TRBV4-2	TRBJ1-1	TGTGCCAGCAGCCCCTCCTCGGGACAGGGGGTCGCTGAAGCTTTCTTT	CASSPSSGQGVAEAFF
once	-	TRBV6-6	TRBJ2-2	TGTGCCGGCAGTTCCTGGGTGGGGGGGGAGCTGTTTTTT	CAGSSWVGGELFF
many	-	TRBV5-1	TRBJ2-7	TGCGCCAGCAGCTTGTTGACGGAATACGAGCAGTACTTC	CASSLLTEYEQYF
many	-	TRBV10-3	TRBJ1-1	TGTGCCATCAGTGAGTCGATCAGGGCTGAAGCTTTCTTT	CAISESIRAEAFF
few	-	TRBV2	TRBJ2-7	TGTGCCAGCAGTGGGACAGTTTTCTACGAGCAGTACTTC	CASSGTVFYEQYF
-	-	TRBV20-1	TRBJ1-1	TGCAGTGCTAGAGACGGGGGCGCGGGGACTGAAGCTTTCTTT	CSARDGGAGTEAFF
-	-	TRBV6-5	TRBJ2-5	TGTGCCAGCAGTTACGGGGGGACCCAAGAGACCCAGTACTTC	CASSYGGTQETQYF
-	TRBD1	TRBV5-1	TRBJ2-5	TGCGCCAGAAGCCTCGGGACAGCCTTCCAAGAGACCCAGTACTTC	CARSLGTAFQETQYF
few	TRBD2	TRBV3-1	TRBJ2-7	TGTGCCAGCAGCCCCCTAGCGGGAGGGGCCTACGAGCAGTACTTC	CASSPLAGGAYEQYF
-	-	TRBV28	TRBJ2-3	TGTGCCAGCACTTTATTTCCGAGCACAGATACGCAGTATTTT	CASTLFPSTDTQYF
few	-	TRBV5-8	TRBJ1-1	TGTGCCAGCAGCTTGGAAGCCTCTGGGACTGAAGCTTTCTTT	CASSLEASGTEAFF
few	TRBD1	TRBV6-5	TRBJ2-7	TGTGCCAGCAGTTACGGGACAGGATTCTACGAGCAGTACTTC	CASSYGTGFYEQYF
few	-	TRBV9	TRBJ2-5	TGTGCCAGCAGCGATGGGACCCGGCGGGCGGAGACCCAGTACTTC	CASSDGTRRAETQYF
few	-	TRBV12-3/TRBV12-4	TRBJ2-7	TGTGCCAGCAGTTTTGGGGGAAGGGGCGAGCAGTACTTC	CASSFGGRGEQYF
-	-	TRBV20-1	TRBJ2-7	TGCAGTGCGAACGACTTTCCTGACTCCTACGAGCAGTACTTC	CSANDFPDSYEQYF
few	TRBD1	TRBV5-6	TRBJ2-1	TGTGCCAGCAGGCCGGGACAGATGCTCGGTGAGCAGTTCTTC	CASRPGQMLGEQFF
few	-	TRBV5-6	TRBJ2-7	TGTGCCAGCAGTCCACAGGGAAATAGGGAGCAGTACTTC	CASSPQGNREQYF
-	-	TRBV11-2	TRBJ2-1	TGTGCCAGCAGCTACCGAGGGGGAAGATGTTTCTTC	CASSYRGGRCFF
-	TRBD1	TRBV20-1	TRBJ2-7	TGCAGTGCTAGGGAGGGGACAGGGCTGGGCGAGCAGTACTTC	CSAREGTGLGEQYF
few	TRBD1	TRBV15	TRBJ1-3	TGTGCCACCGCGACAGGGAGCTCTGGAAACACCATATATTTT	CATATGSSGNTIYF
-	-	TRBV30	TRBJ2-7	TGTGCCTGGAGTGCAGGGGGGAGCTCCTACGAGCAGTACTTC	CAWSAGGSSYEQYF
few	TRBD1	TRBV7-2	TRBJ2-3	TGTGCCAGCAGCTCCGGGGACAGGGTGGGAGATACGCAGTATTTT	CASSSGDRVGDTQYF